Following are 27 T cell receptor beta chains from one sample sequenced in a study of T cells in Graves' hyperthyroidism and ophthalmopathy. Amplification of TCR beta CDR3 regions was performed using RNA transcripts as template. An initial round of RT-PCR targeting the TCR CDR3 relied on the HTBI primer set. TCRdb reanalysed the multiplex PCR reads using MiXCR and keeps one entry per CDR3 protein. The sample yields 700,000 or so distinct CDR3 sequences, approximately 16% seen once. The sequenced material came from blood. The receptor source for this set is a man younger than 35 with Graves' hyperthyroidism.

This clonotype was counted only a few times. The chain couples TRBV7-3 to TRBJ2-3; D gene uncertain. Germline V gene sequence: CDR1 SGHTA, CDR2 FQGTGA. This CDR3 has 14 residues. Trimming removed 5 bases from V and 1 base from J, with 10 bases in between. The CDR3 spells CASSPHRGTDTQYF. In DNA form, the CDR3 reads TGTGCCAGCAGCCCGCACCGGGGCACAGATACGCAGTATTTT.

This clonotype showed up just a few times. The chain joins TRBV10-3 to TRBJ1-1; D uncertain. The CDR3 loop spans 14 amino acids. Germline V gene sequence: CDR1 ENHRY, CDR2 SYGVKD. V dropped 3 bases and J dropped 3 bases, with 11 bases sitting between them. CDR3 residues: CAISERVMDTEAFF. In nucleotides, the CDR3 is TGTGCCATCAGTGAAAGGGTTATGGACACTGAAGCTTTCTTT.

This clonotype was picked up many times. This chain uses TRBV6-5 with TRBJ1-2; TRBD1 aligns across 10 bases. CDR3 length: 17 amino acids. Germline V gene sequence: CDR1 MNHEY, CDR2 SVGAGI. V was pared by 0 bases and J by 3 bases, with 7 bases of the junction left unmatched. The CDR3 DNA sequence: TGTGCCAGCAGTTACTCTGACAGGGGGCTCCGTGACTATGGCTACACCTTC. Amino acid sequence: CASSYSDRGLRDYGYTF.

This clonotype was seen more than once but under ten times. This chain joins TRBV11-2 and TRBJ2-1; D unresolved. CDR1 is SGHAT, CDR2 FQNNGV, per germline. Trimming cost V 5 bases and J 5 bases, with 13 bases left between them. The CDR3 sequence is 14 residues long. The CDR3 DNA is TGTGCCAGCAGCCCTCTACTTAGTAACAATGAGCAGTTCTTC. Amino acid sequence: CASSPLLSNNEQFF.

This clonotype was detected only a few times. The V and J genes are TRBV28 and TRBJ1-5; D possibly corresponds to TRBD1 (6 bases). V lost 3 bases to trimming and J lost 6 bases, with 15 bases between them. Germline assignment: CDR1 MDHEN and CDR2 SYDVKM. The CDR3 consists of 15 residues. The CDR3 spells CASSLVAGVGQPQHF. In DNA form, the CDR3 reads TGTGCCAGCAGTTTGGTGGCAGGGGTTGGTCAGCCCCAGCATTTT.

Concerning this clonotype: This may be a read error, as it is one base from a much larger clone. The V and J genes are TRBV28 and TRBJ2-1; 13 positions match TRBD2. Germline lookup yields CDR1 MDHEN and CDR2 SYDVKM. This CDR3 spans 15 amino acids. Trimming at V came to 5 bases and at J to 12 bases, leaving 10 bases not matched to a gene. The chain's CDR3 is CASSSETSGRWGQFF. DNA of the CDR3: TGTGCCAGCAGTAGCGAGACTAGCGGGAGGTGGGGGCAGTTCTTC.

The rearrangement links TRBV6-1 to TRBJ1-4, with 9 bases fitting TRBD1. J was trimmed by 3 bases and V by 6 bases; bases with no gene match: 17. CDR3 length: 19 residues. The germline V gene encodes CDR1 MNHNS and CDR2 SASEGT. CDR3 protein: CASSQGVGQGLSANEKLFF. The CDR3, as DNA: TGTGCCAGCAGCCAGGGTGTGGGACAGGGACTCTCGGCTAATGAAAAACTGTTTTTT.

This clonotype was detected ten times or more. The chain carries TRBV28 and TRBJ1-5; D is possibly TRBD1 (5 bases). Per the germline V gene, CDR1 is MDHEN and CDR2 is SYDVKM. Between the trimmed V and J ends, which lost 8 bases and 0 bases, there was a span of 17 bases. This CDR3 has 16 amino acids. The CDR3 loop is CASRSGTQYSNQPQHF. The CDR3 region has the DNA TGTGCCAGCCGTTCTGGGACCCAATATAGCAATCAGCCCCAGCATTTT.

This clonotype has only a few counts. The CDR3 here is CASSLTPWGGPPEAFF. The CDR3 DNA reads TGTGCCAGCAGTTTGACGCCGTGGGGGGGGCCTCCGGAGGCTTTCTTT. The chain employs TRBV27 and TRBJ1-1; possibly TRBD1 for D (6 bases). The CDR3 spans 16 residues. Germline-derived CDR1 and CDR2 are MNHEY and SMNVEV (reference sequence). The V end lost 3 bases, the J end lost 11 bases, and 25 bases lay between the germline ends.

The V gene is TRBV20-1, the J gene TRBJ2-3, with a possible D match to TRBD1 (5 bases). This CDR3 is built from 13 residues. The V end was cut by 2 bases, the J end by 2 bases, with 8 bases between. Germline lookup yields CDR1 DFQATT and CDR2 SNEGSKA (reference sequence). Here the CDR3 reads CSARSGHTDTQYF. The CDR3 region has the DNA TGCAGTGCTAGAAGTGGACACACAGATACGCAGTATTTT.

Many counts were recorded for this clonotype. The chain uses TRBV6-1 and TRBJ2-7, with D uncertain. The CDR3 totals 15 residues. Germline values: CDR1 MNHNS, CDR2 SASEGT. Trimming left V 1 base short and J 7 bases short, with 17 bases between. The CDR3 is CASSEGVATATEQYF. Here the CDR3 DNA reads TGTGCCAGCAGTGAAGGTGTCGCCACCGCTACGGAGCAGTACTTC.

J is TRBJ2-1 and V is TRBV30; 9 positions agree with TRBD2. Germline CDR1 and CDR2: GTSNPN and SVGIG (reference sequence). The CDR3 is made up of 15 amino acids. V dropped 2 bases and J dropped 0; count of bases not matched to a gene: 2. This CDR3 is CAWSSSGISYNEQFF. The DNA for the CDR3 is TGTGCCTGGAGTTCTAGCGGGATCTCCTACAATGAGCAGTTCTTC. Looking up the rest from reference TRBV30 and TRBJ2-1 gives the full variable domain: SQTIHQWPATLVQPVGSPLSLECTVEGTSNPNLYWYRQAAGRGLQLLFYSVGIGQISSEVPQNLSASRPQDRQFILSSKKLLLSDSGFYLCAWSSSGISYNEQFFGPGTRLTVL.

DNA for the CDR3: TGCAGTGCTAGAAGCAGCGCGGAGACCCAGTACTTC. Protein product: CSARSSAETQYF. The V gene is TRBV20-1, the J gene TRBJ2-5; D uncertain. Trimming stripped 2 bases from V and 5 bases from J, with 9 bases between. The CDR3 contains 12 residues. Germline values: CDR1 DFQATT, CDR2 SNEGSKA (reference sequence).

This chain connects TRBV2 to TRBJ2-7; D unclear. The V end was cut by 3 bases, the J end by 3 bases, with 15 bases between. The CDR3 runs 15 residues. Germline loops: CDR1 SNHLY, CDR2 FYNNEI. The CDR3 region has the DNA TGTGCCAGCAGTGACGGAAGGGCGGTCGACTACGAGCAGTACTTC. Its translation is CASSDGRAVDYEQYF.

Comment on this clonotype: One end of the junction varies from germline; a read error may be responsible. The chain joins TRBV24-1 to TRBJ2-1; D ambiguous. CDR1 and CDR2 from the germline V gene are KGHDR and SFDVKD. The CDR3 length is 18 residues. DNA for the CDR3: TGTACCACCAGTGATTTCCGGTTGGATGGATTCTCCTACAATGAGCAGTTCTTC. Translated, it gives CTTSDFRLDGFSYNEQFF.

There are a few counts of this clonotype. In nucleotides, the CDR3 is TGTGCCAGCAGCCGGGGACTAGCGGACGAGCAGTACTTC. Its protein product is CASSRGLADEQYF. The V call is TRBV7-8, the J call TRBJ2-7; 11 bases are shared with TRBD2. Germline V gene sequence: CDR1 SGHVS, CDR2 FQNEAQ. This CDR3 has 13 amino acids. V shed 5 bases and J 5 bases; nucleotides not matched to a gene: 2.

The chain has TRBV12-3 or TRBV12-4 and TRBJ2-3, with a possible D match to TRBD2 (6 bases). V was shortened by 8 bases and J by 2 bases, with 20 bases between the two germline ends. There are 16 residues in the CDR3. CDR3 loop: CASQVVGTGVTDTQYF. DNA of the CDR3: TGTGCCAGCCAGGTTGTCGGGACTGGAGTCACAGATACGCAGTATTTT.

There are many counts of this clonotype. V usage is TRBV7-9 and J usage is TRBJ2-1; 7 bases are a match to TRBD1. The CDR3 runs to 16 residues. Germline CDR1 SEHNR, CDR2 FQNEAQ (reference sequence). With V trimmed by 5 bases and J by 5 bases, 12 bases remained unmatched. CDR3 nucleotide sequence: TGTGCCAGCAGCACGTCCCGACAGGGTGGTGACAATGAGCAGTTCTTC. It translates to CASSTSRQGGDNEQFF.

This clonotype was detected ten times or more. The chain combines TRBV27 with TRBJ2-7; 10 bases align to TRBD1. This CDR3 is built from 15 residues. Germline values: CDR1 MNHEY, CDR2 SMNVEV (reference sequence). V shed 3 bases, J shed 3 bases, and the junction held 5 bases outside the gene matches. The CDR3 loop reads CASSLGTGVHYEQYF. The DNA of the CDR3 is TGTGCCAGCAGTTTGGGGACAGGGGTTCACTACGAGCAGTACTTC.

The DNA of the CDR3 is TGTGCCACCAGCAGAGGGCCTACAGGGGGTGCAACTAATGAAAAACTGTTTTTT. Translated: CATSRGPTGGATNEKLFF. The chain employs TRBV15 and TRBJ1-4, with 8 bases matching TRBD1. Looked up from germline, CDR1 is LNHNV and CDR2 is YYDKDF (reference sequence). CDR3 length: 18 residues. V lost 1 base to trimming and J lost 0 bases; unmatched junction nucleotides: 7.

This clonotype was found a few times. Here the CDR3 DNA reads TGTGCCAGCTCCCCGACGATTGGGAGCTCTGGGGCCAACGTCCTGACTTTC. It codes for CASSPTIGSSGANVLTF. The genes are TRBV18 and TRBJ2-6; a possible D gene is TRBD2 (5 bases). The CDR3 runs to 17 residues. The germline CDR1 and CDR2 sequences are KGHSH and LQKENI. Trimming shortened V by 6 bases and J by 0 bases, and 15 bases separated the two germline ends.

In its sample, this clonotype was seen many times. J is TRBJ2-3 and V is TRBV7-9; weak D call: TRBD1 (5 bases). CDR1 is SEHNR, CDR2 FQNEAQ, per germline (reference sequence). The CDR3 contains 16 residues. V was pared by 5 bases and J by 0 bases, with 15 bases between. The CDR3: CASSPLRGQSTDTQYF. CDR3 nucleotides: TGTGCCAGCAGCCCGCTAAGGGGTCAAAGCACAGATACGCAGTATTTT.

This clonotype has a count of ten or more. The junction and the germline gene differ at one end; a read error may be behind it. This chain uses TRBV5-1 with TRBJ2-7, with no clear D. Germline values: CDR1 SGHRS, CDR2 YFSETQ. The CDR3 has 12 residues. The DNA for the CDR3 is TGTGCCAGCAGTTTAGCAGGTAACGAGCAGTACTTC. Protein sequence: CASSLAGNEQYF.

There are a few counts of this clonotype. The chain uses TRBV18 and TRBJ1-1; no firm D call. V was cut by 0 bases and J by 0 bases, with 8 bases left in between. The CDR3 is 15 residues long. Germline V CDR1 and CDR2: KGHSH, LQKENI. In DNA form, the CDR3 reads TGTGCCAGCTCACCACCGGGCAGCGTGAACACTGAAGCTTTCTTT. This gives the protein CASSPPGSVNTEAFF.

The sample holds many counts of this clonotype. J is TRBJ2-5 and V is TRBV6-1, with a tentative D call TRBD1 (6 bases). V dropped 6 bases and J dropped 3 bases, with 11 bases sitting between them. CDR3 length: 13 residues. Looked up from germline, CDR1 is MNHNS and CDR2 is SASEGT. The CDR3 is CASSKRTEETQYF. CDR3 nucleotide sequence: TGTGCCAGCAGCAAAAGGACAGAAGAGACCCAGTACTTC.

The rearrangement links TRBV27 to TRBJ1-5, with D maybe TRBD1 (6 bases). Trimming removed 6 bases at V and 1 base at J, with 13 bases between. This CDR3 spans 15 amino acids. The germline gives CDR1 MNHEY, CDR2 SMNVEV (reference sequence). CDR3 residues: CASRKMGHSNQPQHF. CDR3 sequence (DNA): TGTGCCAGCAGGAAGATGGGACACAGCAATCAGCCCCAGCATTTT.

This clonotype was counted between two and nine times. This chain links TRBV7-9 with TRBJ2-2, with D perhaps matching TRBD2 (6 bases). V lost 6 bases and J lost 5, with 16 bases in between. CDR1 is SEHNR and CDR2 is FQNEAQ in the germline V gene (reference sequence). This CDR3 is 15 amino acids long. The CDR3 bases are TGTGCCAGCAGACATGGGGGGTATTTGACCGGGGAGCTGTTTTTT. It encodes CASRHGGYLTGELFF.